This T cell receptor (beta chain) was identified during a study of T cell responses to AZD1222 COVID-19 vaccine. TCRdb's table, derived via immunoSEQ multiplex PCR, lists solely in-frame clones and lacks some. This sample carries about 48,000 clones, 80% to 90% of them seen once, and the ten largest clones take less than 7%. Worth noting for this clone: What it binds is not known.

Study-wide points: It should be noted that donors were predominantly white British and more often female, and clonal diversity was possibly underestimated. Nearly half of spike-specific TCRs reportedly target unmutated variant regions. The number of AZD1222 recipients seropositive at baseline was only 6 or 7.

This CDR3 is built from 15 residues. The V segment lost 5 bases and the J segment 4 bases; nucleotides outside the gene matches: 10. Germline loops: CDR1 SEHNR, CDR2 FQNEAQ (reference sequence). V is TRBV7-9 and J is TRBJ2-5; 7 bases fit TRBD2. This receptor was taken from an adult who received the AZD1222 COVID-19 vaccine. The sample consisted of peripheral blood, taken 28 days after the second AZD1222 dose. CDR3 DNA: TGTGCCAGCAGCCCCTGGGGGGGGTCGGGAGAGACCCAGTACTTC. Its protein is CASSPWGGSGETQYF.